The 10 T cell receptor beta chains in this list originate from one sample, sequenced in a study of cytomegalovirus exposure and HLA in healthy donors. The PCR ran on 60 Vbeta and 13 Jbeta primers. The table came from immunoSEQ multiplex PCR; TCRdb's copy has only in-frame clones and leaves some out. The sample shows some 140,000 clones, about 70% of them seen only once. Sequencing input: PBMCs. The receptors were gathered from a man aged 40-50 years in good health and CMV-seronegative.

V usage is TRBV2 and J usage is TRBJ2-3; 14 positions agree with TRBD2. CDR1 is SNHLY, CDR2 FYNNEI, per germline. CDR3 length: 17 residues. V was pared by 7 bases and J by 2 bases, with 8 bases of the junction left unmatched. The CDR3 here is CASNLWTSGGSTDTQYF. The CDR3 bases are TGTGCCAGCAACCTGTGGACTAGCGGGGGGTCCACAGATACGCAGTATTTT.

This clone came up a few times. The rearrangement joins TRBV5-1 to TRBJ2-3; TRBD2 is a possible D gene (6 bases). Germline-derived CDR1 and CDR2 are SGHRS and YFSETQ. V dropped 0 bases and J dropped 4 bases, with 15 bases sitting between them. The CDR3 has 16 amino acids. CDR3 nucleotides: TGCGCCAGCAGCTTGGCAATGGAGGGATCGGCAGATACGCAGTATTTT. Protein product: CASSLAMEGSADTQYF.

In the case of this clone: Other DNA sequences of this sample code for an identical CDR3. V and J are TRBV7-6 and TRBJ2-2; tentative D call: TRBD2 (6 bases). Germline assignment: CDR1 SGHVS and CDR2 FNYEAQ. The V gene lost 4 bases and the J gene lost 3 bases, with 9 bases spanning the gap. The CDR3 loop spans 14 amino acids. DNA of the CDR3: TGTGCCAGCAGCTGGGACTCGTACACCGGGGAGCTGTTTTTT. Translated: CASSWDSYTGELFF.

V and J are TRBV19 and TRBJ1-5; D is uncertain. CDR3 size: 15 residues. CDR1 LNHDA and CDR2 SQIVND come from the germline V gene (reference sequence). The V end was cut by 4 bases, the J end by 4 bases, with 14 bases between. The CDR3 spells CASSKGEGRNQPQHF. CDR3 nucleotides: TGTGCCAGTAGTAAGGGAGAAGGCCGAAATCAGCCCCAGCATTTT.

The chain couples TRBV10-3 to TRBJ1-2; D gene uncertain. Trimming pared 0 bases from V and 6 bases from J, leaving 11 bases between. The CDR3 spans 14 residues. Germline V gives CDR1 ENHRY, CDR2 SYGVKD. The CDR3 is CAISESKGGDGYTF. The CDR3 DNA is TGTGCCATCAGTGAGTCGAAGGGCGGGGATGGCTACACCTTC.

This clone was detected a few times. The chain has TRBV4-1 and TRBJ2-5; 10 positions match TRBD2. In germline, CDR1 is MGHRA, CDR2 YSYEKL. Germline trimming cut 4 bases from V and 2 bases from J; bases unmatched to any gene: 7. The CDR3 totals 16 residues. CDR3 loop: CASSLSGLAVQETQYF. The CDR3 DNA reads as TGCGCCAGCAGCCTCTCCGGACTAGCGGTTCAAGAGACCCAGTACTTC.

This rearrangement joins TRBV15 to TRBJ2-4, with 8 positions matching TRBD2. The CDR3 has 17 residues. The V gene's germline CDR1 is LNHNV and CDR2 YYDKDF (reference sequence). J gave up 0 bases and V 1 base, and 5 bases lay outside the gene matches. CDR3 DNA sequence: TGTGCCACCAGCAGAGGCGGACTAGCAGTAGCCAAAAACATTCAGTACTTC. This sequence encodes CATSRGGLAVAKNIQYF.

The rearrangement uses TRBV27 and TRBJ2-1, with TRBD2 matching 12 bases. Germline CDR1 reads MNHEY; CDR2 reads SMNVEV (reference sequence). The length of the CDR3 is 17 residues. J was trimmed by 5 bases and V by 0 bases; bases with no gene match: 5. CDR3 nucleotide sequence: TGTGCCAGCAGTTTATCGATCCTAGCGGGGGGGAACAATGAGCAGTTCTTC. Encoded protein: CASSLSILAGGNNEQFF.

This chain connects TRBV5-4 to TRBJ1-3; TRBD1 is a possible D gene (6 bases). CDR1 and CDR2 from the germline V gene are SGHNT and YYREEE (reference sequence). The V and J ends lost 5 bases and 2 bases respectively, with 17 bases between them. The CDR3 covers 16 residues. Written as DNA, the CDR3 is TGTGCCAGCAGGCAACAGGGTTTAGTGGCTGGAAACACCATATATTTT. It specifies CASRQQGLVAGNTIYF.

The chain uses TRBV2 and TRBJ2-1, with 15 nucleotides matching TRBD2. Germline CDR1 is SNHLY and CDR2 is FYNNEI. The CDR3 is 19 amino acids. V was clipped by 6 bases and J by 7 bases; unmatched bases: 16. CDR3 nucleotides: TGTGCCAGCAGGCGGAGGACTAGCGGGAGGGGTAGTCTCGTGAATGAGCAGTTCTTC. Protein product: CASRRRTSGRGSLVNEQFF.